These T cell receptor beta chains were read from a single sample in a study of shared clonotypes between healthy human individuals. Libraries were prepared by immunoSEQ multiplex PCR; TCRdb keeps only in-frame clonotypes and omits some of them. The table shows around 1.9 million clones, with 93% occurring only once. Sequenced material: naive CD8+ T cells from PBMCs. All receptors derive from a young man in good health. Some clones in this sample may be carry-over from other donors' samples. Each CDR3 is given with its conserved first and last residue. A D gene is named only where the DNA matches it firmly. Rows may omit the clone size; those that give it use once, few, many or a size class.

d_call: TRBD2; clone_size: .; j_call: TRBJ2-7; v_call: TRBV27; cdr3_nt: TGTGCCAGCAGTTCACTTCTAGCGGGATACACCTACGAGCAGTACTTC; cdr3_aa: CASSSLLAGYTYEQYF
d_call: .; clone_size: few; j_call: TRBJ1-2; v_call: TRBV4-3; cdr3_nt: TGCGCCAGCAGCCCCGACAGGTCTCGGTATGGCTACACCTTC; cdr3_aa: CASSPDRSRYGYTF
d_call: .; clone_size: .; j_call: TRBJ1-5; v_call: TRBV5-1; cdr3_nt: TGCGCCAGCAGCTTGGCGGGGAATCAGCCCCAGCATTTT; cdr3_aa: CASSLAGNQPQHF
d_call: TRBD1; clone_size: few; j_call: TRBJ2-3; v_call: TRBV7-9; cdr3_nt: TGTGCCAGCAGCCCGGGACAGTACACAGATACGCAGTATTTT; cdr3_aa: CASSPGQYTDTQYF
d_call: TRBD1; clone_size: .; j_call: TRBJ2-7; v_call: TRBV28; cdr3_nt: TGTGCCAGCACCGCCAGGGACAGCTCCTACGAGCAGTACTTC; cdr3_aa: CASTARDSSYEQYF
d_call: TRBD1; clone_size: .; j_call: TRBJ1-2; v_call: TRBV30; cdr3_nt: TGTGCCTGGAGTCCGAGGACAGGGAACTATGGCTACACCTTC; cdr3_aa: CAWSPRTGNYGYTF
d_call: .; clone_size: .; j_call: TRBJ2-7; v_call: TRBV7-7; cdr3_nt: TGTGCCAGCAGCTTATACATGAACTACGAGCAGTACTTC; cdr3_aa: CASSLYMNYEQYF
d_call: .; clone_size: .; j_call: TRBJ2-1; v_call: TRBV7-6; cdr3_nt: TGTGCCAGCAGCTTGCGGACCGAAAGCTCCTACAATGAGCAGTTCTTC; cdr3_aa: CASSLRTESSYNEQFF
d_call: TRBD1; clone_size: .; j_call: TRBJ2-7; v_call: TRBV11-2; cdr3_nt: TGTGCCAGCAGCTCTGCTTGGACAGGCTCCTACGAGCAGTACTTC; cdr3_aa: CASSSAWTGSYEQYF
d_call: TRBD1; clone_size: .; j_call: TRBJ2-1; v_call: TRBV4-1; cdr3_nt: TGCGCCAGCAGCCAAGTAGGGGACAGCTACAATGAGCAGTTCTTC; cdr3_aa: CASSQVGDSYNEQFF
d_call: TRBD1; clone_size: once; j_call: TRBJ1-2; v_call: TRBV10-3; cdr3_nt: TGTGCCCACAGGGGCCCTCCTAACTATGGCTACACCTTC; cdr3_aa: CAHRGPPNYGYTF
d_call: TRBD2; clone_size: .; j_call: TRBJ2-7; v_call: TRBV6-1; cdr3_nt: TGTGCCAGCAGTGCCCGGAAAAGACTAGCGGGAGCTGACGAGCAGTACTTC; cdr3_aa: CASSARKRLAGADEQYF
d_call: .; clone_size: .; j_call: TRBJ1-2; v_call: TRBV15; cdr3_nt: TGTGCCACCAGCAGAGATTGGGGGCGCGATGGCTACACCTTC; cdr3_aa: CATSRDWGRDGYTF
d_call: .; clone_size: .; j_call: TRBJ1-1; v_call: TRBV5-8; cdr3_nt: TGTGCCAGCAGCTTCAGCGCGGAAGCTTTCTTT; cdr3_aa: CASSFSAEAFF
d_call: TRBD2; clone_size: .; j_call: TRBJ2-1; v_call: TRBV9; cdr3_nt: TGTGCCAGCAGCCCTTGGACTAGCGGGAGGGTCTACAATGAGCAGTTCTTC; cdr3_aa: CASSPWTSGRVYNEQFF
d_call: TRBD2; clone_size: .; j_call: TRBJ2-7; v_call: TRBV27; cdr3_nt: TGTGCCAGCAGTTTGTTAGCGGGGACCTACGAGCAGTACTTC; cdr3_aa: CASSLLAGTYEQYF
d_call: .; clone_size: .; j_call: TRBJ2-1; v_call: TRBV7-9; cdr3_nt: TGTGCCAGCAGCTCGGGAGACAGGGTGGGCAATGAGCAGTTCTTC; cdr3_aa: CASSSGDRVGNEQFF
d_call: .; clone_size: .; j_call: TRBJ2-7; v_call: TRBV27; cdr3_nt: TGTGCCAGCAGTCCTATCGGGGCCGCCTACGAGCAGTACTTC; cdr3_aa: CASSPIGAAYEQYF
d_call: .; clone_size: .; j_call: TRBJ2-7; v_call: TRBV11-2; cdr3_nt: TGTGCCAGCAGCGCGACCTCCCGGGGCCGCCACGAGCAGTACTTC; cdr3_aa: CASSATSRGRHEQYF
d_call: TRBD2; clone_size: .; j_call: TRBJ2-1; v_call: TRBV13; cdr3_nt: TGTGCCAGCAGCTCTTGGGGTAGCGGGAGGGTGGAGCAGTTCTTC; cdr3_aa: CASSSWGSGRVEQFF
d_call: .; clone_size: once; j_call: TRBJ1-1; v_call: TRBV5-5; cdr3_nt: TGTGCCAGCAGCACAGGAACCCGGGCCGCTGAAGCTTTCTTT; cdr3_aa: CASSTGTRAAEAFF
d_call: .; clone_size: .; j_call: TRBJ2-5; v_call: TRBV7-9; cdr3_nt: TGTGCCAGCAGCTTATGGGTTTCAGGGGCCGAGACCCAGTACTTC; cdr3_aa: CASSLWVSGAETQYF
d_call: .; clone_size: .; j_call: TRBJ2-1; v_call: TRBV5-1; cdr3_nt: TGCGCCAGCAGCTTGGCGTACAATGAGCAGTTCTTC; cdr3_aa: CASSLAYNEQFF
d_call: TRBD2; clone_size: .; j_call: TRBJ2-1; v_call: TRBV7-9; cdr3_nt: TGTGCCAGCAAATATCCTGGTGGAGCGGGAGGCAGTAATGAGCAGTTCTTC; cdr3_aa: CASKYPGGAGGSNEQFF
d_call: .; clone_size: .; j_call: TRBJ2-7; v_call: TRBV7-9; cdr3_nt: TGTGCCAGCAGCTTAGAGGGGACAAACTACGAGCAGTACTTC; cdr3_aa: CASSLEGTNYEQYF
d_call: TRBD2; clone_size: .; j_call: TRBJ2-7; v_call: TRBV7-2; cdr3_nt: TGTGCCAGCAGCGAGCCGGGACTAGCGACTTACGAGCAGTACTTC; cdr3_aa: CASSEPGLATYEQYF
d_call: .; clone_size: .; j_call: TRBJ2-7; v_call: TRBV6-5; cdr3_nt: TGTGCCAGCAGCTCCCGGGACGGTTCCTACGAGCAGTACTTC; cdr3_aa: CASSSRDGSYEQYF
d_call: .; clone_size: once; j_call: TRBJ2-7; v_call: TRBV10-3; cdr3_nt: TGTGCCATCAGTGAGTCGAGTCCGGGACCCTACGAGCAGTACTTC; cdr3_aa: CAISESSPGPYEQYF
d_call: .; clone_size: .; j_call: TRBJ2-7; v_call: TRBV6-1; cdr3_nt: TGTGCCAGCAGAGACCGGGATTTCCTCTACGAGCAGTACTTC; cdr3_aa: CASRDRDFLYEQYF
d_call: .; clone_size: .; j_call: TRBJ1-1; v_call: TRBV11-2; cdr3_nt: TGTGCCAGCAGCCCGCCCCCAGGAAACACTGAAGCTTTCTTT; cdr3_aa: CASSPPPGNTEAFF
d_call: TRBD1; clone_size: .; j_call: TRBJ2-7; v_call: TRBV4-1; cdr3_nt: TGCGCCAGCAGCCTCCGGGACAGCTACTACGAGCAGTACTTC; cdr3_aa: CASSLRDSYYEQYF
d_call: TRBD2; clone_size: .; j_call: TRBJ2-1; v_call: TRBV11-2; cdr3_nt: TGTGCCAGCAGCCCGCCGGGACTAACTAATGAGCAGTTCTTC; cdr3_aa: CASSPPGLTNEQFF
d_call: .; clone_size: .; j_call: TRBJ1-3; v_call: TRBV14; cdr3_nt: TGTGCCAGCAGCCACTCCGACAGAGCCAGGGGAAACACCATATATTTT; cdr3_aa: CASSHSDRARGNTIYF
d_call: .; clone_size: .; j_call: TRBJ2-1; v_call: TRBV27; cdr3_nt: TGTGCCAGCAGTCCCCCCAGACAGGTCTCCTACAATGAGCAGTTCTTC; cdr3_aa: CASSPPRQVSYNEQFF
d_call: .; clone_size: .; j_call: TRBJ1-5; v_call: TRBV28; cdr3_nt: TGTGCCAGCAGTTTGGATCAGCGATATAGCAATCAGCCCCAGCATTTT; cdr3_aa: CASSLDQRYSNQPQHF
d_call: .; clone_size: .; j_call: TRBJ2-7; v_call: TRBV29-1; cdr3_nt: TGCAGCGTTGAAGGAGGATCGAACCACGAGCAGTACTTC; cdr3_aa: CSVEGGSNHEQYF
d_call: .; clone_size: .; j_call: TRBJ1-2; v_call: TRBV19; cdr3_nt: TGTGCCATTAGGACAGTCCAGGGCTACACCTTC; cdr3_aa: CAIRTVQGYTF
d_call: TRBD2; clone_size: .; j_call: TRBJ2-7; v_call: TRBV28; cdr3_nt: TGTGCCAGCAGTTTCTTAGCGGGGAACTCCTACGAGCAGTACTTC; cdr3_aa: CASSFLAGNSYEQYF
d_call: .; clone_size: once; j_call: TRBJ1-3; v_call: TRBV11-2; cdr3_nt: TGTGCCAGCAGCGGAGACTTGGATGGTTGGGCTGGAAACACCATATATTTT; cdr3_aa: CASSGDLDGWAGNTIYF
d_call: .; clone_size: .; j_call: TRBJ2-7; v_call: TRBV7-3; cdr3_nt: TGTGCCAGCAGCTTACGGCCTCACTACGAGCAGTACTTC; cdr3_aa: CASSLRPHYEQYF
d_call: .; clone_size: .; j_call: TRBJ2-5; v_call: TRBV7-9; cdr3_nt: TGTGCCAGCAGCTCCCGGGGGACCTCGGGAGAGACCCAGTACTTC; cdr3_aa: CASSSRGTSGETQYF
d_call: .; clone_size: .; j_call: TRBJ2-1; v_call: TRBV14; cdr3_nt: TGTGCCAGCAGCCCCAGCCTCAATGAGCAGTTCTTC; cdr3_aa: CASSPSLNEQFF
d_call: .; clone_size: .; j_call: TRBJ2-3; v_call: TRBV9; cdr3_nt: TGTGCCAGCAGCGTCCAAGCAGATACGCAGTATTTT; cdr3_aa: CASSVQADTQYF
d_call: .; clone_size: .; j_call: TRBJ2-1; v_call: TRBV5-4; cdr3_nt: TGTGCCAGCAGTTATGCTGGGCTGACAGCCCACAATGAGCAGTTCTTC; cdr3_aa: CASSYAGLTAHNEQFF
d_call: .; clone_size: .; j_call: TRBJ2-2; v_call: TRBV18; cdr3_nt: TGTGCCAGCTCACCGGGACCGAACACCGGGGAGCTGTTTTTT; cdr3_aa: CASSPGPNTGELFF
d_call: .; clone_size: .; j_call: TRBJ2-7; v_call: TRBV25-1; cdr3_nt: TGTGCCAGCAGTGGTACCCTTATATTTCAGAGGGAACTGGGCGAGCAGTACTTC; cdr3_aa: CASSGTLIFQRELGEQYF
d_call: .; clone_size: .; j_call: TRBJ2-5; v_call: TRBV2; cdr3_nt: TGTGCCAGCAGTGAGGTCAGGGGAATCGGAGAGACCCAGTACTTC; cdr3_aa: CASSEVRGIGETQYF
d_call: TRBD2; clone_size: .; j_call: TRBJ2-3; v_call: TRBV7-9; cdr3_nt: TGTGCCAGCAGTCTAGCGGGAGGGAGGGCAGATACGCAGTATTTT; cdr3_aa: CASSLAGGRADTQYF
d_call: .; clone_size: .; j_call: TRBJ2-7; v_call: TRBV5-1; cdr3_nt: TGCGCCAGCAGCTTGTCGGGTCTCGGACTGGGCCCTACCTACGAGCAGTACTTC; cdr3_aa: CASSLSGLGLGPTYEQYF
d_call: .; clone_size: .; j_call: TRBJ2-1; v_call: TRBV27; cdr3_nt: TGTGCCAGCAGTTTATCGGCGGGATACTCCTACAATGAGCAGTTCTTC; cdr3_aa: CASSLSAGYSYNEQFF
d_call: .; clone_size: .; j_call: TRBJ1-2; v_call: TRBV9; cdr3_nt: TGTGCCAGCAGCAGCGTATCACCTTATGGCTACACCTTC; cdr3_aa: CASSSVSPYGYTF
d_call: .; clone_size: .; j_call: TRBJ2-3; v_call: TRBV9; cdr3_nt: TGTGCCAGCAGCCCTAGCGGCACAGATACGCAGTATTTT; cdr3_aa: CASSPSGTDTQYF
d_call: .; clone_size: .; j_call: TRBJ2-4; v_call: TRBV13; cdr3_nt: TGTGCCAGCAGCTTAGGCAGGAGGGACATTCAGTACTTC; cdr3_aa: CASSLGRRDIQYF
d_call: TRBD2; clone_size: .; j_call: TRBJ2-7; v_call: TRBV11-1; cdr3_nt: TGTGCCAGCAGCCTAGTAGGCGGGAGTCCGTACGAGCAGTACTTC; cdr3_aa: CASSLVGGSPYEQYF
d_call: .; clone_size: .; j_call: TRBJ2-2; v_call: TRBV11-3; cdr3_nt: TGTGCCAGCAGCTCAAGGACGGCGAACACCGGGGAGCTGTTTTTT; cdr3_aa: CASSSRTANTGELFF
d_call: TRBD1; clone_size: .; j_call: TRBJ2-7; v_call: TRBV10-3; cdr3_nt: TGTGCCATCAGGGTGGACAGGGGAGTTTACGAGCAGTACTTC; cdr3_aa: CAIRVDRGVYEQYF
d_call: .; clone_size: .; j_call: TRBJ1-5; v_call: TRBV10-3; cdr3_nt: TGTGCCATCAGTGACCCCCCTAGTCGGGGATTGGTCGGCAATCAGCCCCAGCATTTT; cdr3_aa: CAISDPPSRGLVGNQPQHF
d_call: .; clone_size: .; j_call: TRBJ1-2; v_call: TRBV19; cdr3_nt: TGTGCCAGTAGTATAGACCCGGGACGGACCCACTATGGCTACACCTTC; cdr3_aa: CASSIDPGRTHYGYTF